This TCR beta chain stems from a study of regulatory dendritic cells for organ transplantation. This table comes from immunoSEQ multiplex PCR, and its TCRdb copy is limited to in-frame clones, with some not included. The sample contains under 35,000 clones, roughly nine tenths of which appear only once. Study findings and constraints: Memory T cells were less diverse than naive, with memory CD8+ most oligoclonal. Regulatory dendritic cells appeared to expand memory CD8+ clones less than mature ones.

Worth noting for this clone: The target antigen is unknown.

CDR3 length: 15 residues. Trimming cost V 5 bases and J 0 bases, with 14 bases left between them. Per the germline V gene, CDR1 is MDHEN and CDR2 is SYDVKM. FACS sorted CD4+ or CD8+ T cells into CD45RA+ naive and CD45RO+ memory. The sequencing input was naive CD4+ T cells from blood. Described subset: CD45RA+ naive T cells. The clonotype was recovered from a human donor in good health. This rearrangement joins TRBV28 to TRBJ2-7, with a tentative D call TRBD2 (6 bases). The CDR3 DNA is TGTGCCAGCAGTCCCTCCGGGAGCCCCTCCTACGAGCAGTACTTC. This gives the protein CASSPSGSPSYEQYF.